The 5 T cell receptor beta chains given below trace back to one sample, sequenced in a study of response to subunit inactivated influenza vaccine. TCRdb analysed the RT-PCR reads with MiXCR anew, one entry per CDR3 protein. The top ten hold 2.8% of the sample, which has just under 550,000 distinct CDR3 sequences, roughly 25% seen once. These same records also appear under a second study, on T cells expressing NK-cell markers. From that study: Production of TCR beta cDNA relied on 5'RACE template switching with UMIs.

The material was CD4+ T cells sorted from PBMCs, obtained about 12 days after vaccination. The receptors stem from a man aged 50 to 59 who received an inactivated influenza vaccine.

This chain links TRBV2 with TRBJ2-3; TRBD2 matches 8 bases. Germline V gene data show CDR1 as SNHLY and CDR2 as FYNNEI. The CDR3 has 15 residues. Losses at the gene ends were 2 bases for V and 5 bases for J; bases not matched to a gene: 6. As DNA, the CDR3 is TGTGCCAGCAGTGAAAAAGCGGGAGAGGTAGATACGCAGTATTTT. Amino acid sequence: CASSEKAGEVDTQYF.

The count of this clonotype is one. This chain uses TRBV21-1 with TRBJ2-7; the table's D call TRBD1 went unverified against the DNA. TRBV21-1 is flagged as a pseudogene. This CDR3 is 12 amino acids long. The CDR3 loop reads CASSKGPTEQYF. In DNA form, the CDR3 reads TGTGCCAGCAGCAAAGGCCCCACAGAGCAGTACTTC.

This clonotype was counted only a few times. J is TRBJ1-1 and V is TRBV9; D unclear. In germline, CDR1 is SGDLS, CDR2 YYNGEE. The CDR3 extends over 13 amino acids. V was clipped by 4 bases and J by 4 bases, with 11 bases between them. The CDR3 is CASSKRVGTEAFF. CDR3 nucleotide sequence: TGTGCCAGCAGCAAGAGGGTGGGCACTGAAGCTTTCTTT.

This clonotype turned up a few times. The rearrangement joins TRBV5-1 to TRBJ2-1; TRBD2 is a possible D gene (5 bases). The length of the CDR3 is 14 residues. The germline gives CDR1 SGHRS, CDR2 YFSETQ. The V gene lost 6 bases and the J gene lost 1 base, with 11 bases spanning the gap. The CDR3 region is CASKVGESYNEQFF. The CDR3 DNA sequence: TGCGCCAGCAAGGTGGGAGAATCCTACAATGAGCAGTTCTTC.

This clonotype was observed a few times. V usage is TRBV3-1 and J usage is TRBJ1-6; D may be TRBD1 (6 bases). CDR1 is LGHDT and CDR2 is YNNKEL in the germline V gene (reference sequence). Trimming removed 1 base at V and 7 bases at J, with 14 bases between. This CDR3 comprises 16 residues. In DNA form, the CDR3 reads TGTGCCAGCAGCCAAGTTTGGGGGGGCTTAAATTCACCCCTCCACTTT. Translation: CASSQVWGGLNSPLHF.